These T cell receptor beta chains were read from a single sample in a study of T cells in Graves' hyperthyroidism and ophthalmopathy. TCRdb redid the calling of the multiplex PCR reads with MiXCR, one entry per CDR3 protein. Of more than 300,000 distinct CDR3 sequences listed, about 15% are singletons. The source material was blood. The source of these receptors is a woman aged 30 to 39 with Graves' hyperthyroidism that later progressed to Graves' ophthalmopathy. The CDR3 runs from the conserved cysteine through the conserved F or W. A D gene is named only where the DNA matches it firmly. A row's size may be missing; if present it is once, few, many or a size class.

d_call: -; j_call: TRBJ2-5; v_call: TRBV18; clone_size: few; cdr3_nt: TGTGCCAGCTCACCCGGGGTAGGCCCTCGCCAAGAGACCCAGTACTTC; cdr3_aa: CASSPGVGPRQETQYF
d_call: TRBD2; j_call: TRBJ2-3; v_call: TRBV4-1; clone_size: -; cdr3_nt: TGTGCCAGCAGACTTGAAAGCGGGAGGACGTACACAGATACGCAGTATTTT; cdr3_aa: CASRLESGRTYTDTQYF
d_call: -; j_call: TRBJ2-6; v_call: TRBV29-1; clone_size: -; cdr3_nt: TGCAGCGTTGAAAGGGCAGGGGCTGCCGGGGCCAACGTCCTGACTTTC; cdr3_aa: CSVERAGAAGANVLTF
d_call: TRBD2; j_call: TRBJ2-1; v_call: TRBV30; clone_size: -; cdr3_nt: TGTGCCTGGAGTGAGTTGCGGGAGGGCCTCATCTTC; cdr3_aa: CAWSELREGLIF
d_call: -; j_call: TRBJ2-7; v_call: TRBV28; clone_size: few; cdr3_nt: TGTGCCAGCAGCCGATCGGGCCCCGAGCAGTACTTC; cdr3_aa: CASSRSGPEQYF
d_call: -; j_call: TRBJ1-1; v_call: TRBV2; clone_size: few; cdr3_nt: TGTGCCAGCAAACGGGGGGTGACTGAAGCTTTCTTT; cdr3_aa: CASKRGVTEAFF
d_call: -; j_call: TRBJ1-2; v_call: TRBV28; clone_size: many; cdr3_nt: TGTGCCAGCAGTTTGGCCAGGCAGGATGGCTACACCTTC; cdr3_aa: CASSLARQDGYTF
d_call: -; j_call: TRBJ1-1; v_call: TRBV24-1; clone_size: many; cdr3_nt: TGTGCCACCAGTGCTAAAATGAACACTGAAGCTTTCTTT; cdr3_aa: CATSAKMNTEAFF
d_call: TRBD2; j_call: TRBJ2-7; v_call: TRBV6-5; clone_size: -; cdr3_nt: TGTGCCAGCAGTTACCGGGGACTAGCGGACCCTAAGCAGTACTTC; cdr3_aa: CASSYRGLADPKQYF
d_call: TRBD2; j_call: TRBJ2-2; v_call: TRBV29-1; clone_size: -; cdr3_nt: TGCAGCGTTGGGGGGAAACTAGCGGGAGGGTTTAACACCGGGGAGCTGTTTTTT; cdr3_aa: CSVGGKLAGGFNTGELFF
d_call: -; j_call: TRBJ1-2; v_call: TRBV13; clone_size: many; cdr3_nt: TGTGCCAGCAGCTTAATCAACAGGAGGGACGGCTACACCTTC; cdr3_aa: CASSLINRRDGYTF
d_call: -; j_call: TRBJ1-5; v_call: TRBV6-1; clone_size: -; cdr3_nt: TGTGCCAGCAGTGACGGATATGGCAATCAGCCCCAGCATTTT; cdr3_aa: CASSDGYGNQPQHF
d_call: -; j_call: TRBJ2-2; v_call: TRBV7-9; clone_size: -; cdr3_nt: TGTGCCAGCAGCTTCTTCGTAGGGGAGCTGTTTTTT; cdr3_aa: CASSFFVGELFF
d_call: -; j_call: TRBJ2-3; v_call: TRBV7-2; clone_size: many; cdr3_nt: TGTGCCAGCAGCTTCAAGCCCTCTAGCGCCCGTACGCAGTATTTT; cdr3_aa: CASSFKPSSARTQYF
d_call: -; j_call: TRBJ2-3; v_call: TRBV24-1; clone_size: few; cdr3_nt: TGTGCCACCAGTGACAGGGGGGGAGATACGCAGTATTTT; cdr3_aa: CATSDRGGDTQYF
d_call: TRBD1; j_call: TRBJ2-5; v_call: TRBV5-6; clone_size: -; cdr3_nt: TGTGCCAGCAGCCTTGGAGGACAGGGCCAAGACCAAGAGACCCAGTACTTC; cdr3_aa: CASSLGGQGQDQETQYF
d_call: -; j_call: TRBJ1-5; v_call: TRBV5-4; clone_size: -; cdr3_nt: TGTGCCAGCAGCTTGGAGGCGGGGGAATGTAGCAATCAGCCCCAGCATTTT; cdr3_aa: CASSLEAGECSNQPQHF
d_call: -; j_call: TRBJ1-2; v_call: TRBV5-4; clone_size: many; cdr3_nt: TGTGCCAGCAGCTTGTCCGCGGGCCCGTATGGCTACACCTTC; cdr3_aa: CASSLSAGPYGYTF
d_call: -; j_call: TRBJ1-3; v_call: TRBV9; clone_size: few; cdr3_nt: TGTGCCAGCAGCGCCCCAACAGGGACCTCTGGAAACACCATATATTTT; cdr3_aa: CASSAPTGTSGNTIYF
d_call: TRBD1; j_call: TRBJ2-7; v_call: TRBV6-1; clone_size: -; cdr3_nt: TGTGCCAGCAGGACACAGGGGGACTACGAGCAGTACTTC; cdr3_aa: CASRTQGDYEQYF
d_call: -; j_call: TRBJ1-2; v_call: TRBV6-1; clone_size: few; cdr3_nt: TGTGCCAGCAGCGTTTTACTTGGCTACACCTTC; cdr3_aa: CASSVLLGYTF
d_call: TRBD1; j_call: TRBJ1-3; v_call: TRBV9; clone_size: -; cdr3_nt: TGTGCCAGCAGCGGTACCGGGACAGGGGTTTCTGGAAACACCATATATTTT; cdr3_aa: CASSGTGTGVSGNTIYF
d_call: -; j_call: TRBJ2-7; v_call: TRBV2; clone_size: many; cdr3_nt: TGTGCCAGCAGTGCACTACCGGGGAATTACGAGCAGTACTTC; cdr3_aa: CASSALPGNYEQYF
d_call: -; j_call: TRBJ1-4; v_call: TRBV19; clone_size: few; cdr3_nt: TGTGCCAGCGGGAGGGTCGCCTTAAATGAAAAACTGTTTTTT; cdr3_aa: CASGRVALNEKLFF
d_call: TRBD2; j_call: TRBJ2-7; v_call: TRBV27; clone_size: many; cdr3_nt: TGTGCCAGCAGTTTATGGGCTAGCGGGGCCTACGAGCAGTACTTC; cdr3_aa: CASSLWASGAYEQYF
d_call: TRBD1; j_call: TRBJ1-5; v_call: TRBV10-3; clone_size: -; cdr3_nt: TGTGCCATCAGTGACTCCGGACAGGGAGTACAGCCCCAGCATTTT; cdr3_aa: CAISDSGQGVQPQHF
d_call: -; j_call: TRBJ1-1; v_call: TRBV9; clone_size: -; cdr3_nt: TGTGCCAGCAGCGCCGTTAGTGGGTATACTGAAGCTTTCTTT; cdr3_aa: CASSAVSGYTEAFF
d_call: -; j_call: TRBJ1-5; v_call: TRBV28; clone_size: -; cdr3_nt: TGTGCCAGCAGTTTAAGCAAGTTGACGGCTCGCGGTCAGCCCCAGCATTTT; cdr3_aa: CASSLSKLTARGQPQHF
d_call: TRBD2; j_call: TRBJ2-1; v_call: TRBV7-2; clone_size: many; cdr3_nt: TGTGCCAGCTCTCCGGGAGGGGGTCCCGGGGATGAGCAGTTCTTC; cdr3_aa: CASSPGGGPGDEQFF
d_call: TRBD2; j_call: TRBJ2-1; v_call: TRBV12-3/TRBV12-4; clone_size: -; cdr3_nt: TGTGCCAGCAGTATACTAGCGGGGTACAATGAGCAGTTCTTC; cdr3_aa: CASSILAGYNEQFF
d_call: -; j_call: TRBJ2-3; v_call: TRBV11-2; clone_size: once; cdr3_nt: TGTGCCAGCAGCTTAGATGAGGTGGTACGTGATACGCAGTATTTT; cdr3_aa: CASSLDEVVRDTQYF
d_call: TRBD1; j_call: TRBJ2-7; v_call: TRBV3-1; clone_size: few; cdr3_nt: TGTGCCAGCAGCCATTCGGGACAGGGTTATGGATTCTACGAGCAGTACTTC; cdr3_aa: CASSHSGQGYGFYEQYF
d_call: -; j_call: TRBJ2-2; v_call: TRBV6-1; clone_size: -; cdr3_nt: TGTGCCAGCAGTCGCGGTTTTTCGGGTACCGGGGAGCTGTTTTTT; cdr3_aa: CASSRGFSGTGELFF
d_call: -; j_call: TRBJ1-2; v_call: TRBV27; clone_size: many; cdr3_nt: TGTGCCAGCAGACCTCCCGGGCGCTATGGCTACACCTTC; cdr3_aa: CASRPPGRYGYTF
d_call: -; j_call: TRBJ2-2; v_call: TRBV19; clone_size: -; cdr3_nt: TGTGCCAGTAGTACCTTCCACAGCTACTTTCCACCCGGGGAGCTGTTTTTT; cdr3_aa: CASSTFHSYFPPGELFF